This T cell receptor beta chain was sequenced for a study of T cell responses to AZD1222 COVID-19 vaccine. Study-wide results and caveats: Donors were largely white British and mainly female; clonal diversity was possibly underestimated.

A word on this clone: Its antigen is as yet unknown.

The germline V gene encodes CDR1 SGHDN and CDR2 FVKESK. This CDR3 contains 14 residues. The trim removed 3 bases at V and 6 bases at J, leaving 6 bases unmatched. TCRdb's table, derived via immunoSEQ multiplex PCR, lists solely in-frame clones and lacks some. Of more than 250,000 clones listed, approximately 93% are singletons. The chain joins TRBV14 to TRBJ2-7; 9 bases line up with TRBD1. The sequence came from an adult in good health. Specimen: peripheral blood, collected on day 0 of AZD1222 vaccination. CDR3 amino acids: CASSQGQGRIEQYF. The DNA of the CDR3 is TGTGCCAGCAGCCAGGGACAGGGAAGGATCGAGCAGTACTTC.